A selection of T cell receptor beta chains follows, all from one sample in a study of OX40 agonist ivuxolimab in advanced cancers. The table came from immunoSEQ multiplex PCR; TCRdb's copy has only in-frame clones and leaves some out. This sample has about 94,000 clones, with roughly 88% found just once. This specimen was CD4+ or CD8+ T cells sorted from blood, taken in a trial of the OX40 agonist ivuxolimab. Receptor source: an adult with an advanced solid tumor such as melanoma, head and neck, liver or kidney cancer. The CDR3 runs from the conserved cysteine through the conserved F or W. D genes are given only for firm matches.

D	V	J	CDR3
TRBD1	TRBV15	TRBJ1-5	CATSRDPRTGYQPQHF
TRBD2	TRBV7-2	TRBJ2-1	CASSLASGGSREQFF
TRBD2	TRBV7-6	TRBJ2-7	CASSPRLAGTSYEQYF
NA	TRBV2	TRBJ2-1	CASVAGQQYNEQFF
NA	TRBV29-1	TRBJ1-1	CSVLLAQGMIEAFF
NA	TRBV7-8	TRBJ1-4	CASSINAEGLFF
NA	TRBV2	TRBJ1-5	CASSERAWSNQPQHF
TRBD1	TRBV5-4	TRBJ2-7	CASSHAGGRYEQYF
TRBD2	TRBV9	TRBJ2-3	CASSVSAGGLDTQYF
NA	TRBV9	TRBJ1-2	CASSAGQLLLYGYTF
NA	TRBV6-9	TRBJ1-2	CASSPDPASDGYTF
NA	TRBV6-1	TRBJ1-5	CASSEEGWNQPQHF
TRBD2	TRBV11-1	TRBJ2-1	CASSLGWLAGDYNEQFF
TRBD1	TRBV6-5	TRBJ1-2	CASSSGTGKYGYTF
NA	TRBV6-5	TRBJ1-4	CASRAQGNNEKLFF
TRBD2	TRBV10-3	TRBJ2-3	CAISEQAGGSRGTDTQYF
NA	TRBV5-6	TRBJ1-1	CASSLVGSNTEAFF
TRBD2	TRBV11-2	TRBJ2-1	CASSSLAGGRYGEQFF
NA	TRBV5-8	TRBJ1-4	CASSNVQAATNEKLFF
NA	TRBV7-3	TRBJ2-2	CASSLTGVRTGELFF
NA	TRBV5-8	TRBJ2-3	CASRSRAGNNLYTDTQYF
NA	TRBV6-1	TRBJ2-5	CASSESGIQETQYF
TRBD1	TRBV5-5	TRBJ1-2	CASSLATTGNYGYTF
TRBD2	TRBV5-1	TRBJ2-1	CASSLIAGAGEQFF
TRBD2	TRBV7-9	TRBJ2-5	CASSREAGGPETQYF
NA	TRBV10-3	TRBJ1-6	CAISESGPTNSPLHF
TRBD1	TRBV6-5	TRBJ2-7	CASSSSGTGGREQYF
TRBD1	TRBV5-8	TRBJ1-5	CASSGGTGVFNQPQHF
NA	TRBV29-1	TRBJ1-1	CSGTRTGDTEAFF
TRBD1	TRBV7-2	TRBJ1-5	CASSYGQGAIPNQPQHF
NA	TRBV5-1	TRBJ2-5	CASTSVGALQETQYF
NA	TRBV5-6	TRBJ2-2	CASSLGGQGRPENTGELFF
NA	TRBV7-9	TRBJ1-5	CASSLVGLNQPQHF
NA	TRBV19	TRBJ2-3	CASSITPSGTDTQYF
NA	TRBV11-2	TRBJ2-2	CASSVTGSPDTGELFF
NA	TRBV19	TRBJ2-1	CASSLTGTPRNNEQFF
NA	TRBV19	TRBJ1-2	CASSIGKAGTYGYTF
NA	TRBV5-5	TRBJ2-5	CASSSGGGAETQYF
NA	TRBV29-1	TRBJ2-7	CSVRTSEQYF
TRBD1	TRBV6-5	TRBJ1-5	CASRRDRDSNQPQHF
NA	TRBV5-8	TRBJ1-6	CASSLVTDNSPLHF
NA	TRBV5-6	TRBJ2-7	CASSWSSYEQYF
TRBD2	TRBV4-1	TRBJ2-3	CASSQDIVLAGLLYF
NA	TRBV6-6	TRBJ1-5	CASSYARGNQPQHF
NA	TRBV19	TRBJ1-6	CASSILPYNSPLHF
TRBD2	TRBV30	TRBJ2-1	CAWSVLSGGARNEQFF
NA	TRBV19	TRBJ2-1	CASSIDRLAGEFF
NA	TRBV18	TRBJ2-3	CASSQDPTDTQYF